A single sample is the source of the 4 T cell receptor beta chains below, sequenced in a study of blood T cells in healthy people across ages (dated by TCRdb to 2013 to 2016). Libraries came from 5' RACE. This sample was sequenced with an Illumina HiSeq 2500. The second PCR ran for about 6 to 12 cycles and used a J-beta primer mix along with a sample-barcoded 5' primer. TCRdb ran its own pipeline on the public reads, namely fastp trimming at Q25 and MiXCR clone calling, and kept in-frame beta chains. Entries are consolidated by CDR3 protein sequence, retaining the most common genes and DNA. In all, the sample holds 1.5 million to 2 million distinct CDR3 sequences, and 28% of those were seen once. The ten biggest clones cover 7.7% of the sample. Sequenced material: blood. These receptors were collected from a woman aged 30 to 39 in good health.

The chain links TRBV20-1 to TRBJ2-1; D not certain. The CDR3 loop spans 15 amino acids. The V end was cut by 5 bases, the J end by 1 base, with 15 bases between. The germline V gene has CDR1 DFQATT and CDR2 SNEGSKA (reference sequence). CDR3 amino acids: CSALFKGRSYNEQFF. The CDR3 region has the DNA TGCAGTGCTTTATTCAAGGGTAGGTCCTACAATGAGCAGTTCTTC.

This clonotype has a handful of counts. The chain combines TRBV20-1 with TRBJ1-2; D might be TRBD1 (5 bases). The germline V gene has CDR1 DFQATT and CDR2 SNEGSKA (reference sequence). This CDR3 contains 14 residues. V lost 1 base and J 6 bases, leaving 15 bases between the germline ends. CDR3 region: CSARGQRLWDGYTF. In DNA form, the CDR3 reads TGCAGTGCTAGAGGACAGCGTCTCTGGGATGGCTACACCTTC.

In its sample, this clonotype was seen many times. The CDR3 sequence is CASSAPGRRNSPLHF. The CDR3 DNA reads as TGTGCCAGCAGCGCACCGGGACGCCGTAATTCACCCCTCCACTTT. The V call is TRBV7-6, the J call TRBJ1-6; perhaps TRBD1 as D (5 bases). The germline V and J ends were trimmed by 5 bases and 6 bases, with 14 bases remaining between them. This CDR3 is built from 15 residues. CDR1 is SGHVS and CDR2 is FNYEAQ in the germline V gene. The variable domain in full, with the rest retrieved from reference TRBV7-6 and TRBJ1-6, is GAGVSQSPRYKVTKRGQDVALRCDPISGHVSLYWYRQALGQGPEFLTYFNYEAQQDKSGLPNDRFSAERPEGSISTLTIQRTEQRDSAMYRCASSAPGRRNSPLHFGNGTRLTVT.

This clonotype has only a few counts. The gene calls are TRBV5-1 and TRBJ2-5, with D possibly being TRBD1 (6 bases). CDR1 and CDR2 from the germline V gene are SGHRS and YFSETQ. V lost 6 bases, J lost 5 bases, and 20 bases lay in between. This CDR3 region has 15 residues. The CDR3 DNA reads TGCGCCAGCAAAACGTGGGGGCGACGGGCGGAGACCCAGTACTTC. Amino acids: CASKTWGRRAETQYF.